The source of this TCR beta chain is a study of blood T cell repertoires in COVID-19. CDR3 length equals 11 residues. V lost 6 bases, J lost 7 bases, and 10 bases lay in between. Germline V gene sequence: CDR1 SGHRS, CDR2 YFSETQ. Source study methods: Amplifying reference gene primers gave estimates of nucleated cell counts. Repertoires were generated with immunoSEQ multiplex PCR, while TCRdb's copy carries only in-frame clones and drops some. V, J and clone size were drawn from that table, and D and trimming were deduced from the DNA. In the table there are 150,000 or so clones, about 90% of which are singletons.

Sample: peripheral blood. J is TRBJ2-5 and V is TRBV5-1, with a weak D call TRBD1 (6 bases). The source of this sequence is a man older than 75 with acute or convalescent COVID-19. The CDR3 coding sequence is TGCGCCAGCACGGACAGAAGGACCCAGTACTTC. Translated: CASTDRRTQYF. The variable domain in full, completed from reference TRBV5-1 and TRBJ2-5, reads KAGVTQTPRYLIKTRGQQVTLSCSPISGHRSVSWYQQTPGQGLQFLFEYFSETQRNKGNFPGRFSGRQFSNSRSEMNVSTLELGDSALYLCASTDRRTQYFGPGTRLLVL.